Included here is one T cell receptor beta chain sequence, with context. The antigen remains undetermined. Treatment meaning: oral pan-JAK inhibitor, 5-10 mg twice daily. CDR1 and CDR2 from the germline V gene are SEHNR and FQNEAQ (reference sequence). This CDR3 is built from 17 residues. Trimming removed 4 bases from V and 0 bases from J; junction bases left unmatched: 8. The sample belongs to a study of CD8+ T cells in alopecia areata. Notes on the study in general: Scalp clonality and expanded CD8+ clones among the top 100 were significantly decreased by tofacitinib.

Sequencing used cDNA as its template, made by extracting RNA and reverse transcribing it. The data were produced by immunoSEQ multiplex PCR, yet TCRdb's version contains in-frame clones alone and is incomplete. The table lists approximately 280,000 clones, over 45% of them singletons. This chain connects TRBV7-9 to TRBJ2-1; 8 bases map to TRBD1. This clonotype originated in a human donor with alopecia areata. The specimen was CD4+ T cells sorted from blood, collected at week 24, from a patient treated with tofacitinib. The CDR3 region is CASSSTTGGPSYNEQFF. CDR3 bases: TGTGCCAGCAGCTCGACTACAGGGGGGCCCTCCTACAATGAGCAGTTCTTC. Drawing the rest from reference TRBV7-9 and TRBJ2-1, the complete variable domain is DTGVSQNPRHKITKRGQNVTFRCDPISEHNRLYWYRQTLGQGPEFLTYFQNEAQLEKSRLLSDRFSAERPKGSFSTLEIQRTEQGDSAMYLCASSSTTGGPSYNEQFFGPGTRLTVL.